This T cell receptor beta chain emerged from a study of response to subunit inactivated influenza vaccine. Study-wide points: Each seasonal influenza vaccination, the authors suggested, recruits few new T cells.

MiXCR was run by TCRdb on the RT-PCR reads, yielding one entry per CDR3 protein. The table includes 800,000 to 1,000,000 distinct CDR3 sequences, over 20% detected once. As concerns this clonotype: Its antigen is currently unknown.

The V end lost 3 bases, the J end lost 0 bases, and 6 bases lay between the germline ends. Germline V gene data show CDR1 as MNHEY and CDR2 as SMNVEV (reference sequence). The CDR3 is 14 amino acids. Sequenced here: PBMCs from blood, sampled more than 4 days after vaccination. The chain recombines TRBV27 with TRBJ2-4; D gene unclear. The origin of this receptor is a man in his forties or fifties who received an inactivated influenza vaccine. Here the CDR3 reads CASSFRLAKNIQYF. In nucleotides, the CDR3 is TGTGCCAGCAGTTTCCGTTTAGCCAAAAACATTCAGTACTTC.